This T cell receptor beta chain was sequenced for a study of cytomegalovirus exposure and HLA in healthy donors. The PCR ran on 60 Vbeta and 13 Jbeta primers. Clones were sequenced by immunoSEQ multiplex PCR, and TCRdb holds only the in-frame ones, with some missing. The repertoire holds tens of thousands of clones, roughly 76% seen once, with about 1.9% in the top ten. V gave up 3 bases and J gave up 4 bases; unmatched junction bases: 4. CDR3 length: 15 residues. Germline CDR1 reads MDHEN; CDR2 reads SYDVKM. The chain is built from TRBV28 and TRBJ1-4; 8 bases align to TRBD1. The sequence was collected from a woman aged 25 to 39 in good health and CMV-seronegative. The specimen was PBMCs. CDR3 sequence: CASSFQGQDNEKLFF. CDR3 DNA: TGTGCCAGCAGTTTCCAGGGACAGGATAATGAAAAACTGTTTTTT.